This record covers a single T cell receptor beta chain. Its antigen is as yet unknown. A multiplex PCR was run with 60 Vbeta primers and 13 Jbeta primers. Only in-frame clones appear in the TCRdb table, and some are missing; sequencing was by immunoSEQ multiplex PCR. The repertoire holds about 160,000 clones, with roughly 73% as singletons. The CDR3 is 13 amino acids. Germline-derived CDR1 and CDR2 are SGHTA and FQGNSA. V lost 4 bases and J lost 0, with 4 bases in between. This sample is drawn from a study of cytomegalovirus exposure and HLA in healthy donors. Study details: From HLA-typed donors, an early data release held tens of millions of unique TCRs.

Whole-study findings and limits: Later analysis placed DRB1 highest and HLA-C lowest in TCR association rates, which differed by HLA locus. Reportedly, a later analysis found an Asian-associated ancestry cluster had fewer N-insertions than the roughly 700-donor mean. Clonal expansion, a later analysis showed, was greater in HLA-associated TCR beta chains than in equally common others.

The sequence was collected from a woman aged 25 to 45 in good health and CMV-seronegative. This sequence joins TRBV7-2 and TRBJ1-5; D uncertain. The sequenced sample consisted of PBMCs. The CDR3 sequence is CASSYYSNQPQHF. Written as DNA, the CDR3 is TGTGCCAGCAGCTATTATAGCAATCAGCCCCAGCATTTT.